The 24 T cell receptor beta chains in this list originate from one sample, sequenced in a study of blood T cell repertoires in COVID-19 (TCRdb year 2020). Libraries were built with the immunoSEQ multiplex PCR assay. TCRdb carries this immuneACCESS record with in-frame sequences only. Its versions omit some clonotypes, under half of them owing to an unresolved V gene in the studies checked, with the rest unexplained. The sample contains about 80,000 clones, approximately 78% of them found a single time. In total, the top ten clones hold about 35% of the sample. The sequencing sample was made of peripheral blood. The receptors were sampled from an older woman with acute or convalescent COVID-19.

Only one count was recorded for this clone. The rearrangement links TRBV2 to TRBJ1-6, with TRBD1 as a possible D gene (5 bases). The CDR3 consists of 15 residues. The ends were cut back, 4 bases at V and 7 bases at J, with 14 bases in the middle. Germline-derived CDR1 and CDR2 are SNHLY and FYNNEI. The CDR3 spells CASSGSGHGNSPLHF. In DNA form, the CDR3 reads TGTGCCAGCAGTGGCTCAGGGCACGGAAATTCACCCCTCCACTTT.

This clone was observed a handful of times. Written as DNA, the CDR3 is TGTGCCAGCAGCAAATTTTCTCCGGGGGTAGGGTCCGGGATGAATGAGCAGTTCTTC. Protein sequence: CASSKFSPGVGSGMNEQFF. The V gene is TRBV21-1, the J gene TRBJ2-1; the table calls TRBD2, which could not be checked here. TRBV21-1 is given as a pseudogene. The CDR3 is made up of 19 amino acids.

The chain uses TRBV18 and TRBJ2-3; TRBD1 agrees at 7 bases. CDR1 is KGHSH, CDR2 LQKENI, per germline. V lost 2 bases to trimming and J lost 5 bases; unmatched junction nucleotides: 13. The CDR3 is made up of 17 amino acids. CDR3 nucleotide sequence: TGTGCCAGCTCACCAGGCGCCGGGACAGACTTCCTAGATACGCAGTATTTT. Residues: CASSPGAGTDFLDTQYF.

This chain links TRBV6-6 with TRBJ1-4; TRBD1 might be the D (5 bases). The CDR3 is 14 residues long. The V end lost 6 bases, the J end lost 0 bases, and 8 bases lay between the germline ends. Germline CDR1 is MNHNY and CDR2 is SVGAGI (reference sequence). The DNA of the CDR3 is TGTGCCAGCAGCCTCAGGGCAACTAATGAAAAACTGTTTTTT. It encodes CASSLRATNEKLFF.

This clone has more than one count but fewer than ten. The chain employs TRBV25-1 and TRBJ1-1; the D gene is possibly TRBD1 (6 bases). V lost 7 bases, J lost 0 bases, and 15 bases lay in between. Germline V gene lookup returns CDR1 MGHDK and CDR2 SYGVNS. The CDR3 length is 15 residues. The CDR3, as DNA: TGTGCCAGCAACCCAACGACAGGAGTGAACACTGAAGCTTTCTTT. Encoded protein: CASNPTTGVNTEAFF.

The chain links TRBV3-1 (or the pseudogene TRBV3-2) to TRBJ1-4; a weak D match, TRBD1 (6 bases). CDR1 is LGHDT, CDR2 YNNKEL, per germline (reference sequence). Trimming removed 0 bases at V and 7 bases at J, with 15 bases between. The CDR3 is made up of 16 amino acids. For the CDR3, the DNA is TGTGCCAGCAGCCAAGACTTTAGCAGGGGTGGTGAAAAACTGTTTTTT. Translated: CASSQDFSRGGEKLFF.

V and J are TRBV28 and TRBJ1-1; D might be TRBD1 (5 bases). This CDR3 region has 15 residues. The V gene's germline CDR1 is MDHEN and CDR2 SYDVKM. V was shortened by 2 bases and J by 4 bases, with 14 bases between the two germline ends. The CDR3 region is CASSLDRGGVTEAFF. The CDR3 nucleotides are TGTGCCAGCAGTTTAGATAGGGGAGGGGTCACTGAAGCTTTCTTT. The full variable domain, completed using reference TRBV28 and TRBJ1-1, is DVKVTQSSRYLVKRTGEKVFLECVQDMDHENMFWYRQDPGLGLRLIYFSYDVKMKEKGDIPEGYSVSREKKERFSLILESASTNQTSMYLCASSLDRGGVTEAFFGQGTRLTVV.

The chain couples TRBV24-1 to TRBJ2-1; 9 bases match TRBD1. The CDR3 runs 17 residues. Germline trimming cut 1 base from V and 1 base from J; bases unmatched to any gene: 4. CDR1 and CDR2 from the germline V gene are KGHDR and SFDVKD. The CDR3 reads CATSDFDRGSSYNEQFF. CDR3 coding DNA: TGTGCCACCAGTGATTTCGACAGGGGGAGTTCCTACAATGAGCAGTTCTTC.

The CDR3: CASSLEGVLGAEKLFF. In DNA form, the CDR3 reads TGTGCCAGCAGCTTAGAGGGCGTATTGGGAGCGGAAAAACTGTTTTTT. The chain links TRBV7-9 to TRBJ1-4; D is ambiguous. This CDR3 is 16 amino acids long. Trimming stripped 1 base from V and 8 bases from J, with 17 bases between. Germline CDR1 and CDR2: SEHNR and FQNEAQ (reference sequence).

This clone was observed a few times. CDR3 bases: TGTGCCAGCAGTTTGACAGTAGTGAATTCACCCCTCCACTTT. It is translated as CASSLTVVNSPLHF. The chain recombines TRBV28 with TRBJ1-6, with D tentatively TRBD1 (5 bases). Germline V gene sequence: CDR1 MDHEN, CDR2 SYDVKM. This CDR3 spans 14 amino acids. The V gene lost 3 bases and the J gene lost 7 bases, with 10 bases spanning the gap.

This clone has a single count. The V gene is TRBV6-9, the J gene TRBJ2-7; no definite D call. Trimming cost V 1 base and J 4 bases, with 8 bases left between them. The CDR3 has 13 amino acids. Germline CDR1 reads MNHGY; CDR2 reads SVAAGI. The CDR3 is CASSYLAEYEQYF. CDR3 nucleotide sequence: TGTGCCAGCAGTTATTTGGCGGAGTACGAGCAGTACTTC.

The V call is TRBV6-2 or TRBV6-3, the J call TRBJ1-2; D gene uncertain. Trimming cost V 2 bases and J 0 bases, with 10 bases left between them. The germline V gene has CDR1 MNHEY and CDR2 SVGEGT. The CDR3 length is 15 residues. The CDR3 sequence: CASSYGQIANYGYTF. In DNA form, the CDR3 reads TGTGCCAGCAGTTACGGGCAGATCGCTAACTATGGCTACACCTTC.

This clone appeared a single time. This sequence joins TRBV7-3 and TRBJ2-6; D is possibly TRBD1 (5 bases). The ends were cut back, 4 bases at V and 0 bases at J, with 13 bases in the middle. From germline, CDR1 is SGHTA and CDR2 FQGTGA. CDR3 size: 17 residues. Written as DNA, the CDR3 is TGTGCCAGCAGCTCTCAGGGCGGTATCTCTGGGGCCAACGTCCTGACTTTC. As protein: CASSSQGGISGANVLTF.

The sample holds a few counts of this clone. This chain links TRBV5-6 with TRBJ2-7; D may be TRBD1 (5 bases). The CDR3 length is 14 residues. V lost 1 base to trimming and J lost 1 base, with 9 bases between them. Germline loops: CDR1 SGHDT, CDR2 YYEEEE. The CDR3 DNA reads TGTGCCAGCAGCTTGCAGCCAGGGTCCTACGAGCAGTACTTC. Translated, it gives CASSLQPGSYEQYF.

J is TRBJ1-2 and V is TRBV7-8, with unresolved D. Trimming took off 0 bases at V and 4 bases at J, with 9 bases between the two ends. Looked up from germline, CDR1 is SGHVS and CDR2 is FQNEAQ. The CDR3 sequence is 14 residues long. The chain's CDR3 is CASSLAHSSYGYTF. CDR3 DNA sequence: TGTGCCAGCAGCTTAGCGCACAGTAGCTATGGCTACACCTTC.

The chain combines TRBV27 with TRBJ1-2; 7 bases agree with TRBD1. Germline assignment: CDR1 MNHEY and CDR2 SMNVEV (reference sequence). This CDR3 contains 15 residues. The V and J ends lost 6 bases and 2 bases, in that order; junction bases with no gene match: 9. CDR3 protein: CASSPDRATNYGYTF. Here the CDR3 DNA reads TGTGCCAGCAGCCCAGACAGGGCCACCAACTATGGCTACACCTTC.

The CDR3 sequence: CAWSSGTSTDTQYF. The CDR3 bases are TGTGCCTGGAGTAGCGGTACTAGCACAGATACGCAGTATTTT. The chain carries TRBV30 and TRBJ2-3, with D possibly TRBD2 on 5 matching bases. Trimming took 2 bases from V and 0 from J, leaving 9 bases between them. CDR1 is GTSNPN and CDR2 is SVGIG in the germline V gene (reference sequence). CDR3 length: 14 amino acids.

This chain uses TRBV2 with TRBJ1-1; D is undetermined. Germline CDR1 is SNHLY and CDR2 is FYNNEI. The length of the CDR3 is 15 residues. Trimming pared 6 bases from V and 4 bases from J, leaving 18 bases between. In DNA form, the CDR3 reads TGTGCCAGCAGGGGTGAAGGACTACGGGTCACTGAAGCTTTCTTT. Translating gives CASRGEGLRVTEAFF.

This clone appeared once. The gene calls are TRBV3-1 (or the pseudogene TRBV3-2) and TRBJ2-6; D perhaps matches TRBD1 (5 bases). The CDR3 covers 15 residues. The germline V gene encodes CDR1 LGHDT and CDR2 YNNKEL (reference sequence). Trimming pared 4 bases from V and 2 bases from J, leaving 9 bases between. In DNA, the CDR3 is TGTGCCAGCAGCCCAGACAGTACTGGGGCCAACGTCCTGACTTTC. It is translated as CASSPDSTGANVLTF.

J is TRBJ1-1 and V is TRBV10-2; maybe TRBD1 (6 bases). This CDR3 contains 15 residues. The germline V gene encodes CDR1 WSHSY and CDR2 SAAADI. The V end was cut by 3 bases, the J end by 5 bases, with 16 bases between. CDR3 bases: TGCGCCAGCAGTGATGGGTCCGGTGGGACAACTGAAGCTTTCTTT. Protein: CASSDGSGGTTEAFF.

The CDR3 region has the DNA TGTGCCAGTAGTACCCTGGGGACAGTTGGAAACACCATATATTTT. The encoded protein is CASSTLGTVGNTIYF. This rearrangement joins TRBV19 to TRBJ1-3, with TRBD1 identical over 7 bases. Germline V gene sequence: CDR1 LNHDA, CDR2 SQIVND (reference sequence). The CDR3 has 15 residues. The trim removed 4 bases at V and 3 bases at J, leaving 6 bases unmatched.

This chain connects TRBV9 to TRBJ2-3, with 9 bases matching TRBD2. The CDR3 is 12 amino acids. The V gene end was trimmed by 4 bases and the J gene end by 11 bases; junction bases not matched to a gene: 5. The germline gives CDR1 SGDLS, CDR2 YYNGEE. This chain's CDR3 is CASSPGTSLQYF. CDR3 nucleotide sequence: TGTGCCAGCAGCCCCGGGACTAGCTTGCAGTATTTT.

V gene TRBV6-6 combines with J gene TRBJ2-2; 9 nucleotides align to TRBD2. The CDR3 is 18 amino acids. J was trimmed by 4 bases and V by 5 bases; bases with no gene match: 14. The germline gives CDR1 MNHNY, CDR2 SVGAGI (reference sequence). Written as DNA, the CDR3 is TGTGCCAGCAGTCCCACCCGCGGGAGGGGATTGAGCACCGGGGAGCTGTTTTTT. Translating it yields CASSPTRGRGLSTGELFF.

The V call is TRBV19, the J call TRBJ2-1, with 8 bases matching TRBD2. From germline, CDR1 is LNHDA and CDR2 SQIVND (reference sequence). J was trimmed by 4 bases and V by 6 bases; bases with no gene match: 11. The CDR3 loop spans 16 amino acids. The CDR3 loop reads CASRASIAGGYNEQFF. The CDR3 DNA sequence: TGTGCCAGTAGAGCATCGATTGCGGGAGGTTACAATGAGCAGTTCTTC.